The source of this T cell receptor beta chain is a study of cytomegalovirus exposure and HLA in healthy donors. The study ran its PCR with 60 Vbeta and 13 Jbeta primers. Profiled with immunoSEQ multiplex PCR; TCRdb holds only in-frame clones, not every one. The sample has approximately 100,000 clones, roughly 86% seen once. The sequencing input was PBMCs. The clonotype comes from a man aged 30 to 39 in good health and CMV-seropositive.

DNA of the CDR3: TGTGCCAGCAGCTTCCGGACTAGCGGGACGCCAGGGTATAACGGGGAGCTGTTTTTT. Amino acid sequence: CASSFRTSGTPGYNGELFF. This chain uses TRBV5-6 with TRBJ2-2, with TRBD2 matching 12 bases. The CDR3 totals 19 residues. Germline V lookup: CDR1 SGHDT, CDR2 YYEEEE. V gave up 2 bases and J gave up 7 bases; unmatched junction bases: 15. Full variable domain (outside the CDR3, taken from reference TRBV5-6 and TRBJ2-2): DAGVTQSPTHLIKTRGQQVTLRCSPKSGHDTVSWYQQALGQGPQFIFQYYEEEERQRGNFPDRFSGHQFPNYSSELNVNALLLGDSALYLCASSFRTSGTPGYNGELFFGEGSRLTVL.